A single T cell receptor (beta chain) is shown here with its context. The data originate from a study of T cell changes during pregnancy in multiple sclerosis. The CDR3 loop spans 17 amino acids. Germline CDR1 and CDR2: MDHEN and SYDVKM. The V and J ends lost 2 bases and 2 bases respectively, with 18 bases between them. Produced via immunoSEQ multiplex PCR; TCRdb's table is partial and in-frame only. Of 50,000 to 65,000 clones detected, 88% appear once; the ten largest clones hold 1.5% to 2%. The chain couples TRBV28 to TRBJ1-1; maybe TRBD1 (6 bases). The starting material was peripheral blood, obtained in the first trimester of pregnancy. The receptor was isolated from a female donor with multiple sclerosis, enrolled in a pregnancy study. CDR3 in amino acids: CASSLRPGAGDNTEAFF. CDR3 nucleotide sequence: TGTGCCAGCAGTTTACGTCCAGGGGCGGGGGATAACACTGAAGCTTTCTTT. Full variable domain (rest looked up from reference TRBV28 and TRBJ1-1): DVKVTQSSRYLVKRTGEKVFLECVQDMDHENMFWYRQDPGLGLRLIYFSYDVKMKEKGDIPEGYSVSREKKERFSLILESASTNQTSMYLCASSLRPGAGDNTEAFFGQGTRLTVV.